This TCR beta chain derives from a study of blood T cells in healthy people across ages. The CDR3 loop spans 15 amino acids. The germline V gene encodes CDR1 DFQATT and CDR2 SNEGSKA (reference sequence). Trimming stripped 0 bases from V and 3 bases from J, with 11 bases between. Overall study findings and caveats: Possibly confounding the expanded clonotype changes was the fact that donor CMV status was unknown. The fall in TCR beta diversity per million T cells was roughly linear with age. More naive CD4+ cells and higher diversity marked long-lived donors relative to aged donors.

A second PCR of about 6 to 12 cycles used a sample-barcoded 5' primer and a J-beta primer mix. TCRdb itself ran the 5' RACE reads through MiXCR, one entry per CDR3 protein. The table has fewer than 800,000 distinct CDR3 sequences, more than 40% seen once. The people who gave samples were healthy Caucasians from Russia, aged about 6 to 100. This clonotype appeared a single time. Its antigen is unknown. The sample was blood. The chain has TRBV20-1 and TRBJ2-2, with D perhaps TRBD1 or TRBD2 (5 bases each). The TCR was taken from an older woman in good health. The CDR3 DNA is TGCAGTGCTAGAGATCAGGGCGGGTACACCGGGGAGCTGTTTTTT. This sequence encodes CSARDQGGYTGELFF.